These 6 T cell receptor beta chains originate from one sample sequenced in a study of shared clonotypes between healthy human individuals. Here immunoSEQ multiplex PCR was the method, and the copy in TCRdb shows in-frame clones only, minus some. In the table there are around 2.5 million clones, approximately 94% of which are singletons. The sequenced sample consisted of naive CD4+ T cells from PBMCs. As for subset: CD45RA+ positively selected. Receptors were obtained from a man between 18 and 29 years old in good health. Some clones in this sample may be carry-over from other donors' samples.

The chain uses TRBV19 and TRBJ2-1; 7 bases agree with TRBD2. With 6 bases clipped from V and 7 bases from J, the junction kept 12 bases outside the gene matches. The CDR3 has 15 amino acids. Germline-derived CDR1 and CDR2 are LNHDA and SQIVND (reference sequence). The chain's CDR3 is CASRVAGVGVNEQFF. The CDR3 DNA reads as TGTGCCAGTAGGGTTGCGGGAGTTGGTGTTAATGAGCAGTTCTTC.

On this clone itself: This sample also contains other DNA sequences that code for the same CDR3. The V gene is TRBV7-3, the J gene TRBJ2-5; the D call may be TRBD1 or TRBD2 (5 bases each). This CDR3 comprises 15 residues. The germline V gene encodes CDR1 SGHTA and CDR2 FQGTGA. V lost 0 bases, J lost 1 base, and 9 bases lay in between. In DNA, the CDR3 is TGTGCCAGCAGCTTAACGGGGACGGGCCAAGAGACCCAGTACTTC. Residues: CASSLTGTGQETQYF. The full variable domain, with the rest looked up from reference TRBV7-3 and TRBJ2-5, is GAGVSQTPSNKVTEKGKYVELRCDPISGHTALYWYRQSLGQGPEFLIYFQGTGAADDSGLPNDRFFAVRPEGSVSTLKIQRTERGDSAVYLCASSLTGTGQETQYFGPGTRLLVL.

This clone appeared a single time. The chain combines TRBV9 with TRBJ2-1, with D maybe TRBD1 (5 bases). Germline CDR1 SGDLS, CDR2 YYNGEE. The CDR3 extends over 13 amino acids. Trimming removed 0 bases from V and 9 bases from J, with 10 bases in between. This CDR3 reads CASSVGTRVEQFF. The CDR3 nucleotides are TGTGCCAGCAGCGTAGGGACCAGGGTTGAGCAGTTCTTC.

This clone was picked up one time. The CDR3 is CASSSAGFKGEKLFF. The DNA of the CDR3 is TGTGCCAGCAGTTCAGCCGGGTTTAAAGGTGAAAAACTGTTTTTT. V gene TRBV28 combines with J gene TRBJ1-4, with no clear D. Germline lookup yields CDR1 MDHEN and CDR2 SYDVKM. The CDR3 extends over 15 amino acids. V was clipped by 4 bases and J by 7 bases, with 16 bases between them.

J is TRBJ2-1 and V is TRBV4-1; TRBD2 might be the D (6 bases). V lost 1 base and J lost 5, with 12 bases in between. This CDR3 has 15 amino acids. Germline V gives CDR1 MGHRA, CDR2 YSYEKL. CDR3 sequence (DNA): TGCGCCAGCAGCCAAGTCGGGAGAAGGGACAATGAGCAGTTCTTC. Translation: CASSQVGRRDNEQFF.

The rearrangement joins TRBV27 to TRBJ1-6; weak D call: TRBD1 (6 bases). With 6 bases removed from V and 9 bases from J, the gap between germline ends came to 21 bases. The germline V gene encodes CDR1 MNHEY and CDR2 SMNVEV (reference sequence). CDR3 length: 16 amino acids. As DNA, the CDR3 is TGTGCCAGCAGCCCACAGACAGGAAGGGATTTTTCACCCCTCCACTTT. Protein sequence: CASSPQTGRDFSPLHF.